This T cell receptor beta chain was sequenced in a study of CD8 T cells in Susac syndrome. Whole-study results and caveats: Clonal expansion was present among Susac CD8+ cells. This expansion reached its peak in TEMRA cells and in active patients.

Fulfillment of recently defined diagnostic criteria for definite or probable disease was shown by the patients with Susac syndrome. Negative isolation was used for CD8+ and CD4+ T cells and FACS enrichment for TEMRA cells. Concerning this clonotype: Its matching antigen is unknown.

RNA totalling roughly 0.45 to 1 ug underwent reverse transcription with random hexamers. Using its own MiXCR run on the immunoSEQ multiplex PCR reads, TCRdb lists one record per CDR3 protein. The table has under 85,000 distinct CDR3 sequences, about 93% seen once. From germline, CDR1 is SNHLY and CDR2 FYNNEI. This CDR3 contains 15 residues. The V and J ends lost 5 bases and 3 bases respectively, with 13 bases between them. The clonotype originates from a human donor with Susac syndrome. The chain recombines TRBV2 with TRBJ1-4; tentatively, D is TRBD1 (5 bases). Input material: CD8+ T cells from PBMCs. The CDR3, as DNA: TGTGCCAGCAGTCTCAGGGTTACGGCTAATGAAAAACTGTTTTTT. Encoded protein: CASSLRVTANEKLFF.